This T cell receptor (beta chain) is drawn from a study of blood T cells in healthy people across ages. Study-level points and caveats: Estimated diversity that came from one million T cells was considered an underestimate.

Germline CDR1 is MNHEY and CDR2 is SVGAGI. There are 13 residues in the CDR3. Sample-barcoded 5' priming and a J-beta primer mix drove a second PCR of roughly 6 to 12 cycles. A template-switch adaptor that had 12 random nucleotides put a tag on each cDNA molecule. TCRdb fed the 5' RACE reads into MiXCR, producing one record per CDR3 protein. The sample lists some 850,000 distinct CDR3 sequences; roughly 24% were seen once. The sample holds a few counts of this clonotype. The antigen is undetermined. An end of the junction does not agree with germline; a read error may underlie this. This sample was shared with a second study, whose subject was T cells of mothers and their children.

The material sequenced was blood. The source is a boy aged 10-17 years in good health. The chain links TRBV6-5 to TRBJ1-3, with unresolved D. CDR3 region: CAGSYSTSGTTYF. CDR3 coding DNA: TGTGCCGGCAGTTACTCGACTAGTGGCACCACATATTTT.